Detailed here is one T cell receptor (beta chain). Its cognate antigen has yet to be identified. Base qualities are not provided; no much larger clone lies one nucleotide away. The sample comes from a study of OX40 agonist ivuxolimab in advanced cancers. Looking at the study overall: Ivuxolimab, which targeted the costimulatory receptor OX40 (CD134), was an agonistic, fully human IgG2 monoclonal antibody. Partial responses occurred in three dose-escalation patients: two with cutaneous melanoma and one with hepatocellular carcinoma. Among the approximately 50 dose-escalation patients, roughly 20 had hepatocellular carcinoma, about 15 melanoma, 9 renal cell carcinoma and 9 head and neck cancer. The paper describes the monotherapy dose-escalation part (N of about 47 patients) of the phase I trial of ivuxolimab. In the dose-escalation cohort, approximately 82% of patients were male, and the mean age was roughly 56 years with a range of roughly 20 to 85. Intravenous ivuxolimab was administered to patients every 2 weeks at six dose levels: 0.01, 0.1, 0.3, 1.5, 3 and 10 mg/kg. Patients were allowed to have had prior anti-PD-1, anti-PD-L1 or anti-CTLA-4 therapy, and 40% of the dose-escalation patients had previously received checkpoint inhibitors. Peripheral TCRbeta sequencing aimed to test whether ivuxolimab altered TCR sequence diversity and caused clonal T-cell expansion.

The trial excluded patients who had a history of autoimmune disease or were on systemic immunosuppression. Peripheral blood for TCR sequencing was collected from all dose cohorts at baseline, on cycle 4 day 1, and on cycle 7 day 1. Samples came from an open-label, multicenter, first-in-human phase I dose-escalation trial of ivuxolimab. The trial enrolled adults with locally advanced or metastatic head and neck squamous cell, hepatocellular, melanoma or renal cell carcinoma. CD4+ and CD8+ T cells were sorted separately from peripheral blood before TCR sequencing. The germline V gene provides CDR1 MNHNS and CDR2 SASEGT. There are 13 amino acids in the CDR3, from cysteine to phenylalanine inclusive. Only the CDR3 DNA is retained, 39 bases long and in frame from the first base. V is pruned by 8 bases and J by 4 bases, leaving 4 bases of the junction without a gene match. What the research found in general, with its limitations: Clonal expansion of both CD4+ and CD8+ blood T cells was observed from baseline to week 6 at doses 0.1 to 3.0 mg/kg. After ivuxolimab, more expanded clones were found on average in CD8+ T cells than in CD4+ T cells. In partial responders in the 0.1-3.0 mg/kg groups, normalized peripheral clonal expansion was found to be among the lowest, especially among CD8+ T cells. Low levels of normalized T-cell clonal expansion were also seen in some patients who did not respond. Which antigens the clonally expanded peripheral T cells were specific for was not determined.

Genomic DNA was isolated from the sorted cells so that the TCRbeta CDR3 region could be sequenced. The immunoSEQ Assay was used to sequence the TCRbeta CDR3 regions. Held by TCRdb, this immuneACCESS table contains in-frame sequences only and omits some clones. Under half of the omission traces to an unresolved V gene where checked; the cause of the rest is unknown. Present in this sample are about 75,000 clones, 80% to 90% of which were seen just once. The biggest ten clones account for 17% of the sample. The sequence was obtained from an adult with an advanced solid tumor such as melanoma, head and neck, liver or kidney cancer. The source material was CD4+ or CD8+ T cells sorted from blood, sampled in a trial of the OX40 agonist ivuxolimab. Recombination linked TRBV6-1 to TRBJ1-5, with 8 bases matching TRBD1. In nucleotides, the sequence is TGTGCCAGCGGACAGGGACGGAATCAGCCCCAGCATTTT. This codes for CASGQGRNQPQHF.